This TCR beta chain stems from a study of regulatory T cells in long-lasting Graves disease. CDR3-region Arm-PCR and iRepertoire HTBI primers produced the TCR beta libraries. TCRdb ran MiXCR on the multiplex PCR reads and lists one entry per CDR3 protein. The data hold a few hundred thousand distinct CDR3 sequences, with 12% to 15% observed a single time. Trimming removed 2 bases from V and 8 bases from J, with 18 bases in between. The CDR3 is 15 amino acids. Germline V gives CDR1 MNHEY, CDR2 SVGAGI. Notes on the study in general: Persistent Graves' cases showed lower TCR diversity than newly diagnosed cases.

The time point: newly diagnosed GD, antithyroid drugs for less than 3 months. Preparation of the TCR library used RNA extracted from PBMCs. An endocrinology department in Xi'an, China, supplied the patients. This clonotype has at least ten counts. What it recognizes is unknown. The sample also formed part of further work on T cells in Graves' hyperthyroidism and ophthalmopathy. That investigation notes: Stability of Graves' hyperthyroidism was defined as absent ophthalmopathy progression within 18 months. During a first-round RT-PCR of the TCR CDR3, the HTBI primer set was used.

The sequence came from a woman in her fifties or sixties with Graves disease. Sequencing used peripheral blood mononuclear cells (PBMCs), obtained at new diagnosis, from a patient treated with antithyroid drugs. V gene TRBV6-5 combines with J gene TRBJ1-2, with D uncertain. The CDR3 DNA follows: TGTGCCAGCAGTTACGCAGACTGGGGAGGTAGGGGCTACACCTTC. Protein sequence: CASSYADWGGRGYTF.